One and the same sample provided the 24 T cell receptor beta chains below, sequenced in a study of blood T cell repertoires in COVID-19 (dated by TCRdb to the early 2020s). Receptor libraries were prepared by the immunoSEQ multiplex PCR assay. TCRdb holds this immuneACCESS table with in-frame rearrangements only. Some clones are missing; in checked studies, unresolved V genes explain under half, and the rest has no known cause. The sample yields over 110,000 clones; under 80% were counted once. The ten largest clones capture around 12% of the sample. The sample was peripheral blood. The source of these receptors is an elderly man with acute or convalescent COVID-19.

This clone was seen only a few times. This sequence joins TRBV1 and TRBJ2-1; TRBD2 is the table's D call and was not checked against the DNA. TRBV1 is a pseudogene locus. CDR3 length equals 17 residues. The CDR3 nucleotides are TGCACCAGCAGCCAACCCGAGGGGCGGGGGACCTACAATGAGCAGTTCTTC. Protein product: CTSSQPEGRGTYNEQFF.

The chain recombines TRBV7-3 with TRBJ2-3, with a weak D call TRBD2 (6 bases). The CDR3 length is 12 residues. In germline, CDR1 is SGHTA, CDR2 FQGTGA. With 4 bases removed from V and 5 bases from J, the gap between germline ends came to 7 bases. The CDR3 nucleotides read TGTGCCAGCAGCTCCGGGGGAGATACGCAGTATTTT. Encoded protein: CASSSGGDTQYF.

V usage is TRBV7-2 and J usage is TRBJ1-1; possible D gene TRBD1, 6 bases. Trimming pared 2 bases from V and 3 bases from J, leaving 13 bases between. CDR3 length: 15 residues. CDR1 is SGHTA and CDR2 is FQGNSA in the germline V gene. The CDR3 is CASSLWLGADTEAFF. CDR3 DNA: TGTGCCAGCAGCTTATGGCTGGGGGCGGACACTGAAGCTTTCTTT.

The V call is TRBV5-1, the J call TRBJ1-6; D may be TRBD1 (5 bases). This CDR3 comprises 14 residues. Trimming took 3 bases from V and 5 from J, leaving 9 bases between them. Looked up from germline, CDR1 is SGHRS and CDR2 is YFSETQ. CDR3: CASSWGGNNSPLHF. Written as DNA, the CDR3 is TGCGCCAGCAGCTGGGGGGGTAATAATTCACCCCTCCACTTT.

This clone was detected once. This chain joins TRBV12-5 and TRBJ2-1; D uncertain. Trimming stripped 5 bases from V and 6 bases from J, with 8 bases between. The CDR3 is 12 residues long. CDR1 LGHNT and CDR2 FRNRAP come from the germline V gene. CDR3: CASGLSSNEQFF. As DNA, the CDR3 is TGTGCTAGTGGTCTGTCTAGCAATGAGCAGTTCTTC.

This clone is a singleton in its sample. The chain has TRBV19 and TRBJ2-7; the D gene is possibly TRBD1 (6 bases). Trimming left V 7 bases short and J 6 bases short, with 13 bases between. Per germline, CDR1 LNHDA and CDR2 SQIVND (reference sequence). CDR3 size: 12 residues. CDR3 sequence: CASKGQGFEQYF. CDR3 sequence (DNA): TGTGCCAGTAAGGGCCAGGGGTTCGAGCAGTACTTC.

In the case of this clone: Its ends do not fully match the called genes, so a read error is possible. The CDR3: CAVRGQSSSYNSPLHF. The CDR3 DNA reads as TGTGCCGTCAGGGGACAGTCGAGCTCCTATAATTCACCCCTCCACTTT. The chain has TRBV10-3 and TRBJ1-6, with 7 bases lining up with TRBD1. CDR1 is ENHRY and CDR2 is SYGVKD in the germline V gene. The CDR3 consists of 16 residues.

This clone was seen a single time. V and J are TRBV11-3 and TRBJ2-7, with a weak D call TRBD2 (5 bases). V dropped 1 base and J dropped 7 bases, with 11 bases sitting between them. Germline-derived CDR1 and CDR2 are SGHNT and YENEEA. This CDR3 region has 13 residues. The CDR3 DNA sequence: TGTGCCAGCAGCTTAGGGCCACAGCGGGAGCAGTACTTC. Translating it yields CASSLGPQREQYF.

V is TRBV4-1 and J is TRBJ2-7, with TRBD2 identical over 8 bases. This CDR3 has 16 amino acids. Germline V gene data show CDR1 as MGHRA and CDR2 as YSYEKL. The junction had 5 bases not matched to a gene; V was cut back by 1 base and J by 0 bases. The CDR3 sequence: CASSQVQAGGSYEQYF. The CDR3 DNA reads TGCGCCAGCAGCCAAGTTCAGGCGGGGGGCTCCTACGAGCAGTACTTC.

DNA for the CDR3: TGTGCCAGCAGTTCCGCGGACAGGGACAATTCACCCCTCCACTTT. Translating gives CASSSADRDNSPLHF. The chain couples TRBV28 to TRBJ1-6, with 8 bases fitting TRBD1. Germline loops: CDR1 MDHEN, CDR2 SYDVKM. V shed 4 bases, J shed 7 bases, and the junction held 6 bases outside the gene matches. This CDR3 is 15 amino acids long.

The chain recombines TRBV11-3 with TRBJ2-3; 10 positions agree with TRBD1. With 5 bases clipped from V and 2 bases from J, the junction kept 4 bases outside the gene matches. The CDR3 runs 15 residues. Germline-derived CDR1 and CDR2 are SGHNT and YENEEA. CDR3 sequence reads: CASSGGQGPTDTQYF. The CDR3 nucleotides are TGTGCCAGCAGCGGGGGACAGGGGCCCACAGATACGCAGTATTTT. Supplemented by reference TRBV11-3 and TRBJ2-3, the full variable domain reads EAGVVQSPRYKIIEKKQPVAFWCNPISGHNTLYWYLQNLGQGPELLIRYENEEAVDDSQLPKDRFSAERLKGVDSTLKIQPAELGDSAVYLCASSGGQGPTDTQYFGPGTRLTVL.

CDR3 coding DNA: TGTGCCAGCAGCCAAACCCCTGGACAGGGGGGCTCCTACAATGAGCAGTTCTTC. This codes for CASSQTPGQGGSYNEQFF. The chain combines TRBV5-5 with TRBJ2-1, with TRBD1 identical over 10 bases. Trimming cost V 4 bases and J 0 bases; bases outside gene matches: 10. Germline loops: CDR1 SGHKS, CDR2 YYEKEE (reference sequence). This CDR3 is 18 amino acids long.

The gene calls are TRBV2 and TRBJ1-2; 10 bases are a match to TRBD1. The CDR3 contains 16 residues. Per germline, CDR1 SNHLY and CDR2 FYNNEI. V was pared by 6 bases and J by 6 bases, with 13 bases of the junction left unmatched. The CDR3 protein is CASSPTLGTGDNGYTF. CDR3 sequence (DNA): TGTGCCAGCAGCCCTACCTTAGGGACAGGGGATAATGGCTACACCTTC.

J is TRBJ1-5 and V is TRBV24-1, with a possible D match to TRBD1 (6 bases). Germline CDR1 reads KGHDR; CDR2 reads SFDVKD. The V end lost 9 bases, the J end lost 9 bases, and 20 bases lay between the germline ends. The CDR3 runs 14 residues. CDR3 bases: TGTGCCACCTCAAAGGGGGGGGCGACGGGGCCCCAGCATTTT. The encoded protein is CATSKGGATGPQHF.

V usage is TRBV28 and J usage is TRBJ2-7; perhaps TRBD1 as D (5 bases). The CDR3 runs to 15 residues. V was pared by 4 bases and J by 5 bases, with 18 bases between. The V gene's germline CDR1 is MDHEN and CDR2 SYDVKM. CDR3 nucleotide sequence: TGTGCCAGCAGTTCAGATCAGGGAAGGGTGAACGAGCAGTACTTC. Its translation: CASSSDQGRVNEQYF. Variable domain in full (rest from reference TRBV28 and TRBJ2-7): DVKVTQSSRYLVKRTGEKVFLECVQDMDHENMFWYRQDPGLGLRLIYFSYDVKMKEKGDIPEGYSVSREKKERFSLILESASTNQTSMYLCASSSDQGRVNEQYFGPGTRLTVT.

V and J are TRBV7-2 and TRBJ1-2, with D perhaps TRBD1 (5 bases). Trimming removed 5 bases from V and 4 bases from J, with 11 bases in between. This CDR3 has 13 amino acids. Germline values: CDR1 SGHTA, CDR2 FQGNSA. The CDR3 DNA is TGTGCCAGCAGCAGGCGGGGCCTCTATGGCTACACCTTC. Translated, it gives CASSRRGLYGYTF.

The V and J genes are TRBV7-3 and TRBJ1-1, with 9 bases aligning to TRBD1. This CDR3 is 14 amino acids long. From germline, CDR1 is SGHTA and CDR2 FQGTGA. With 1 base clipped from V and 5 bases from J, the junction kept 2 bases outside the gene matches. The CDR3 reads CASSLMGQGTEAFF. CDR3 in DNA: TGTGCCAGCAGCTTAATGGGACAGGGTACTGAAGCTTTCTTT. Full variable domain (outside the CDR3, taken from reference TRBV7-3 and TRBJ1-1): GAGVSQTPSNKVTEKGKYVELRCDPISGHTALYWYRQSLGQGPEFLIYFQGTGAADDSGLPNDRFFAVRPEGSVSTLKIQRTERGDSAVYLCASSLMGQGTEAFFGQGTRLTVV.

The V gene is TRBV28, the J gene TRBJ1-5; TRBD1 matches at 7 bases. CDR1 is MDHEN and CDR2 is SYDVKM in the germline V gene. J gave up 1 base and V 6 bases, and 18 bases lay outside the gene matches. The CDR3 is made up of 19 amino acids. The DNA for the CDR3 is TGTGCCAGCAGCCAAGGAGGATTCCTCATGACAGGGAGCAATCAGCCCCAGCATTTT. This sequence encodes CASSQGGFLMTGSNQPQHF.

The V call is TRBV27, the J call TRBJ1-2; D is uncertain. This CDR3 has 14 residues. Between the trimmed V and J ends, which lost 5 bases and 3 bases, there was a span of 13 bases. CDR1 and CDR2 from the germline V gene are MNHEY and SMNVEV (reference sequence). CDR3 region: CASSTRPQDYGYTF. CDR3 in DNA: TGTGCCAGCAGTACCCGGCCCCAGGACTATGGCTACACCTTC.

This sequence joins TRBV18 and TRBJ2-7; tentatively, D is TRBD1 (5 bases). The V end lost 2 bases, the J end lost 5 bases, and 16 bases lay between the germline ends. Germline values: CDR1 KGHSH, CDR2 LQKENI. There are 15 residues in the CDR3. CDR3 residues: CASSPRGTLRDEQYF. The CDR3 DNA is TGTGCCAGCTCACCAAGGGGAACGTTAAGGGACGAGCAGTACTTC.

The genes are TRBV6-5 and TRBJ1-6; the D is unclear. Trimming took off 2 bases at V and 4 bases at J, with 9 bases between the two ends. The CDR3 extends over 15 amino acids. Germline V CDR1 and CDR2: MNHEY, SVGAGI. The CDR3 DNA reads TGTGCCAGCAGTTACAGCGGAATTTATAATTCACCCCTCCACTTT. Translation: CASSYSGIYNSPLHF.

J is TRBJ1-6 and V is TRBV14, with TRBD1 identical over 9 bases. CDR3 size: 16 residues. The V gene's germline CDR1 is SGHDN and CDR2 FVKESK. V lost 1 base to trimming and J lost 11 bases; unmatched junction nucleotides: 9. CDR3 in amino acids: CASSQAGTGRSTPLHF. CDR3 DNA sequence: TGTGCCAGCAGCCAAGCCGGGACAGGGAGGAGTACACCCCTCCACTTT. The entire variable domain, with the rest obtained from reference TRBV14 and TRBJ1-6, is as follows: EAGVTQFPSHSVIEKGQTVTLRCDPISGHDNLYWYRRVMGKEIKFLLHFVKESKQDESGMPNNRFLAERTGGTYSTLKVQPAELEDSGVYFCASSQAGTGRSTPLHFGNGTRLTVT.

This chain uses TRBV25-1 with TRBJ2-7, with a weak D call TRBD2 (5 bases). V was shortened by 5 bases and J by 5 bases, with 13 bases between the two germline ends. The CDR3 totals 13 residues. Germline-derived CDR1 and CDR2 are MGHDK and SYGVNS. CDR3 DNA sequence: TGTGCCAGCAGTCGCGCGGGTGTCAACGAGCAGTACTTC. Protein: CASSRAGVNEQYF.

The chain employs TRBV7-9 and TRBJ2-5; TRBD2 might be the D (5 bases). Germline V gene data show CDR1 as SEHNR and CDR2 as FQNEAQ (reference sequence). Trimming cost V 5 bases and J 5 bases, with 21 bases left between them. This CDR3 contains 16 residues. The CDR3 protein is CASSHRGRTVGETQYF. In DNA, the CDR3 is TGTGCCAGCAGCCACCGCGGGCGGACGGTTGGGGAGACCCAGTACTTC.